The 9 T cell receptor beta chains below were found in one sample sequenced in a study of T cell repertoires in cytomegalovirus infection. TCRdb recomputed calls from the reads with MiXCR, one row per CDR3 protein. The sample has approximately 50,000 distinct CDR3 sequences, around 18% seen once. These receptors have no known antigen. The starting material was CD8+ T cells from cultured PBMCs, obtained from culture after CMV antigen stimulation. Every receptor here comes from a human donor in good health (CMV status not recorded). Some clones in this sample may be carry-over from other donors' samples.

This clonotype was found many times. The rearrangement uses TRBV29-1 and TRBJ2-4, with 7 bases matching TRBD2. Germline V CDR1 and CDR2: SQVTM, ANQGSEA. CDR3 length: 15 amino acids. V lost 4 bases to trimming and J lost 0 bases; unmatched junction nucleotides: 6. The DNA of the CDR3 is TGCAGCGTTGCGGGGGGACTACTAGCCAAAAACATTCAGTACTTC. This translates into CSVAGGLLAKNIQYF.

There are a few counts of this clonotype. The genes are TRBV29-1 and TRBJ1-3; 8 bases are a match to TRBD1. Unmatched junction bases numbered 10, after V lost 6 bases and J lost 0 bases. This CDR3 spans 16 amino acids. CDR1 is SQVTM, CDR2 ANQGSEA, per germline. The CDR3 region has the DNA TGCAGCGTAGAATCCGGGACAGGTATCTCTGGAAACACCATATATTTT. As protein: CSVESGTGISGNTIYF. The entire variable domain, with the rest obtained from reference TRBV29-1 and TRBJ1-3, is as follows: SAVISQKPSRDICQRGTSLTIQCQVDSQVTMMFWYRQQPGQSLTLIATANQGSEATYESGFVIDKFPISRPNLTFSTLTVSNMSPEDSSIYLCSVESGTGISGNTIYFGEGSWLTVV.

Only a few counts were recorded for this clonotype. This sequence joins TRBV10-3 and TRBJ2-1, with D perhaps matching TRBD1 or TRBD2 (7 bases each). The CDR3 covers 17 residues. The ends were cut back, 0 bases at V and 0 bases at J, with 12 bases in the middle. Germline V gene sequence: CDR1 ENHRY, CDR2 SYGVKD. The CDR3 DNA sequence: TGTGCCATCAGTGAGTCGCAGGGGGGGCTCTCCTACAATGAGCAGTTCTTC. This gives the protein CAISESQGGLSYNEQFF.

The chain carries TRBV6-2 or TRBV6-3 and TRBJ2-7; TRBD1 aligns across 12 bases. CDR1 is MNHEY, CDR2 SVGEGT, per germline. V gave up 8 bases and J gave up 5 bases; unmatched junction bases: 7. The CDR3 has 14 residues. The CDR3 spells CASGSGTGGNEQYF. The CDR3 DNA follows: TGTGCCAGCGGGTCCGGGACAGGGGGCAACGAGCAGTACTTC.

This clonotype was seen a single time. This may be a read error, as it is one base from a much larger clone. This chain joins TRBV7-6 and TRBJ1-1, with no clear D. CDR1 and CDR2 from the germline V gene are SGHVS and FNYEAQ. Trimming stripped 0 bases from V and 1 base from J, with 15 bases between. The CDR3 totals 17 residues. CDR3 loop: CASSLAGFERWNTEAFF. The CDR3 DNA reads TGTGCCAGCAGCTTAGCAGGGTTCGAGCGGTGGAACACTGAAGCTTTCTTT.

This CDR3 is CASSQGTASQYF. Written as DNA, the CDR3 is TGTGCCAGCAGCCAGGGGACAGCGTCGCAGTATTTT. The chain has TRBV11-2 and TRBJ2-3; TRBD1 matches 7 bases. The junction had 6 bases not matched to a gene; V was cut back by 5 bases and J by 10 bases. Germline CDR1 reads SGHAT; CDR2 reads FQNNGV. The CDR3 contains 12 residues.

This clonotype was seen repeatedly, ten times or more. The CDR3 DNA follows: TGTGCCAGCAGCTGGGGGTACACTGAAGCTTTCTTT. Protein product: CASSWGYTEAFF. The V gene is TRBV7-9, the J gene TRBJ1-1, with D perhaps matching TRBD1 (5 bases). The CDR3 spans 12 residues. Germline V gene lookup returns CDR1 SEHNR and CDR2 FQNEAQ (reference sequence). Trimming removed 4 bases from V and 3 bases from J, with 6 bases in between.

The V and J genes are TRBV12-3 or TRBV12-4 and TRBJ1-5, with 8 bases that match TRBD1. Unmatched junction bases numbered 9, after V lost 5 bases and J lost 6 bases. This CDR3 comprises 15 residues. Written as DNA, the CDR3 is TGTGCCAGCAGTCCAGGGGGCGCAGATACTCAGCCCCAGCATTTT. Amino acid sequence: CASSPGGADTQPQHF.

The sample holds a few counts of this clonotype. This chain joins TRBV2 and TRBJ2-3; 9 bases map to TRBD1. The CDR3 covers 13 residues. Germline CDR1 is SNHLY and CDR2 is FYNNEI. With V trimmed by 7 bases and J by 4 bases, 3 bases remained unmatched. The CDR3 nucleotides read TGTGCCAGCACGGACAGGGGTTCAGATACGCAGTATTTT. Translation gives CASTDRGSDTQYF.